Following are 32 T cell receptor beta chains from one sample sequenced in a study of T cells in localized non-small cell lung cancer (dated by TCRdb to 2018 to 2021). The library was obtained by the immunoSEQ multiplex PCR assay. TCRdb carries this immuneACCESS record with in-frame sequences only. Its versions omit some clonotypes, under half of them owing to an unresolved V gene in the studies checked, with the rest unexplained. This sample holds about 77,000 clones; more than 70% were observed only once. The biggest ten clones account for 20% to 25% of the sample. Source: peripheral blood, taken before any cancer treatment. Receptor source: a woman aged 35 to 75 with stage I squamous cell lung carcinoma.

This sequence joins TRBV5-6 and TRBJ1-2; TRBD1 agrees at 9 bases. Germline-derived CDR1 and CDR2 are SGHDT and YYEEEE. Losses at the gene ends were 1 base for V and 4 bases for J; bases not matched to a gene: 5. The CDR3 runs 15 residues. CDR3 region: CASSLRDRVFYGYTF. The DNA for the CDR3 is TGTGCCAGCAGCTTGAGGGACAGGGTATTCTATGGCTACACCTTC.

The rearrangement joins TRBV4-1 to TRBJ1-5; the match to TRBD1 covers 7 bases. From germline, CDR1 is MGHRA and CDR2 YSYEKL. The CDR3 runs 14 residues. V lost 3 bases, J lost 7 bases, and 6 bases stayed unmatched. The CDR3 nucleotides read TGCGCCAGCAGCCAGGGTCACAGGGGACAGCCCCAGCATTTT. Amino acids: CASSQGHRGQPQHF.

This clone was detected only a few times. The chain carries TRBV30 and TRBJ2-1, with D possibly matching TRBD1 (5 bases). The CDR3 is made up of 10 amino acids. Germline V gene data show CDR1 as GTSNPN and CDR2 as SVGIG (reference sequence). V was clipped by 8 bases and J by 8 bases, with 10 bases between them. This CDR3 is CAGQGDEQFF. CDR3 coding DNA: TGTGCCGGGCAGGGCGATGAGCAGTTCTTC.

The CDR3 DNA is TGCGCCAGCAGCACTCAGGGGGTATATGGATACGAGCAGTACTTC. It translates to CASSTQGVYGYEQYF. V usage is TRBV5-1 and J usage is TRBJ2-7, with 7 bases aligning to TRBD1. The CDR3 is 15 amino acids. The trim removed 4 bases at V and 4 bases at J, leaving 11 bases unmatched. In germline, CDR1 is SGHRS, CDR2 YFSETQ.

This clone was picked up one time. The rearrangement links TRBV5-6 to TRBJ1-2; 7 nucleotides align to TRBD1. J gave up 2 bases and V 2 bases, and 9 bases lay outside the gene matches. There are 16 residues in the CDR3. The germline CDR1 and CDR2 sequences are SGHDT and YYEEEE. CDR3 protein: CASSFTGTDFNYGYTF. CDR3 DNA: TGTGCCAGCAGCTTCACAGGGACAGACTTCAACTATGGCTACACCTTC.

The chain combines TRBV6-1 with TRBJ1-2; perhaps TRBD1 as D (5 bases). Germline V CDR1 and CDR2: MNHNS, SASEGT. The length of the CDR3 is 12 residues. Trimming pared 7 bases from V and 4 bases from J, leaving 10 bases between. The CDR3 DNA is TGTGCCAGCACCCAAGGGGCCTATGGCTACACCTTC. This codes for CASTQGAYGYTF.

This sequence joins TRBV9 and TRBJ2-3, with a possible D match to TRBD2 (6 bases). The CDR3 is 14 residues long. Deletions cut 3 bases from V and 4 bases from J, with 12 bases between. CDR1 and CDR2 (germline): SGDLS, YYNGEE. For the CDR3, the DNA is TGTGCCAGCAGCGGGGTCGGGAGCGCAGATACGCAGTATTTT. The encoded protein is CASSGVGSADTQYF.

This chain joins TRBV19 and TRBJ1-5, with TRBD1 matching over 8 bases. The V and J ends lost 4 bases and 4 bases, in that order; junction bases with no gene match: 6. Looked up from germline, CDR1 is LNHDA and CDR2 is SQIVND (reference sequence). This CDR3 region has 15 residues. The CDR3 here is CASSTTGGGNQPQHF. The DNA for the CDR3 is TGTGCCAGTAGTACAACAGGGGGAGGAAATCAGCCCCAGCATTTT.

V gene TRBV6-6 combines with J gene TRBJ2-7; 7 positions agree with TRBD1. This CDR3 has 14 amino acids. V was pared by 0 bases and J by 6 bases, with 5 bases of the junction left unmatched. Germline CDR1 and CDR2: MNHNY and SVGAGI (reference sequence). The CDR3 loop reads CASSYSGTGVEQYF. The CDR3 DNA sequence: TGTGCCAGCAGTTACTCGGGTACAGGGGTCGAGCAGTACTTC.

The CDR3 spells CASSLSTAYYGYTF. In nucleotides, the CDR3 is TGTGCCAGCAGCTTAAGCACAGCGTACTATGGCTACACCTTC. This chain connects TRBV7-9 to TRBJ1-2, with unresolved D. Germline CDR1 SEHNR, CDR2 FQNEAQ (reference sequence). This CDR3 comprises 14 residues. V was pared by 2 bases and J by 3 bases, with 10 bases between.

The gene calls are TRBV10-3 and TRBJ1-4, with D maybe TRBD1 (6 bases). Germline values: CDR1 ENHRY, CDR2 SYGVKD. The CDR3 totals 15 residues. V shed 2 bases and J shed 4 bases, with 11 bases lying between them. CDR3 bases: TGTGCCATCAGTGAGAGTACAGGGAGTAATGAAAAACTGTTTTTT. It codes for CAISESTGSNEKLFF.

The chain carries TRBV6-1 and TRBJ2-1, with 8 nucleotides matching TRBD1. The CDR3 is 14 residues long. Losses at the gene ends were 4 bases for V and 3 bases for J; bases not matched to a gene: 2. CDR1 MNHNS and CDR2 SASEGT come from the germline V gene. The DNA for the CDR3 is TGTGCCAGCAGTGTACAGGGGGACTACAATGAGCAGTTCTTC. This gives the protein CASSVQGDYNEQFF.

V and J are TRBV27 and TRBJ1-1; D unresolved. Trimming removed 4 bases from V and 1 base from J, with 7 bases in between. CDR3 length: 13 amino acids. The germline V gene encodes CDR1 MNHEY and CDR2 SMNVEV (reference sequence). CDR3 residues: CASSYWGNTEAFF. DNA of the CDR3: TGTGCCAGCAGTTATTGGGGGAACACTGAAGCTTTCTTT.

The chain has TRBV19 and TRBJ2-3; 10 bases align to TRBD2. This CDR3 has 15 amino acids. CDR1 and CDR2 (germline): LNHDA, SQIVND (reference sequence). J was trimmed by 3 bases and V by 6 bases; bases with no gene match: 6. CDR3 DNA: TGTGCCAGTAGGTCGGCTAGCGGGGGTACAGATACGCAGTATTTT. It codes for CASRSASGGTDTQYF.

In its sample, this clone was seen a few times. The V call is TRBV19, the J call TRBJ2-1, with 10 bases matching TRBD2. The CDR3 loop spans 16 amino acids. The V gene end was trimmed by 3 bases and the J gene end by 8 bases; junction bases not matched to a gene: 10. Per the germline V gene, CDR1 is LNHDA and CDR2 is SQIVND (reference sequence). In DNA, the CDR3 is TGTGCCAGTAGTATCTCTCCCGGTAGCGGGGGGTATGAGCAGTTCTTC. It encodes CASSISPGSGGYEQFF.

The genes are TRBV5-6 and TRBJ1-1, with 8 bases identical to TRBD1. The ends lost 1 base at V and 8 bases at J; junction bases unmatched: 4. Germline loops: CDR1 SGHDT, CDR2 YYEEEE. The CDR3 sequence is 13 residues long. The CDR3, as DNA: TGTGCCAGCAGCTTGCCGACAGGGGAAGAAGCTTTCTTT. Translation gives CASSLPTGEEAFF.

The chain carries TRBV7-6 and TRBJ2-7; D is undetermined. The CDR3 has 14 amino acids. The germline gives CDR1 SGHVS, CDR2 FNYEAQ. V lost 6 bases and J 0 bases, leaving 12 bases between the germline ends. CDR3 nucleotides: TGTGCCAGCAGTCCCGGCGCCAACTCCTACGAGCAGTACTTC. The encoded protein is CASSPGANSYEQYF. The variable domain in full, with the rest retrieved from reference TRBV7-6 and TRBJ2-7, is GAGVSQSPRYKVTKRGQDVALRCDPISGHVSLYWYRQALGQGPEFLTYFNYEAQQDKSGLPNDRFSAERPEGSISTLTIQRTEQRDSAMYRCASSPGANSYEQYFGPGTRLTVT.

The sample holds one count of this clone. V and J are TRBV7-3 and TRBJ1-1; no clear D. V dropped 4 bases and J dropped 0 bases, with 6 bases sitting between them. The CDR3 is 13 residues long. Germline loops: CDR1 SGHTA, CDR2 FQGTGA. In nucleotides, the CDR3 is TGTGCCAGCAGCTCTTTTATGAACACTGAAGCTTTCTTT. This codes for CASSSFMNTEAFF.

The chain carries TRBV6-5 and TRBJ2-2; the D call may be TRBD1 or TRBD2 (6 bases each). CDR3 size: 13 residues. Germline V gene sequence: CDR1 MNHEY, CDR2 SVGAGI. The CDR3 DNA sequence: TGTGTCACACGGGGGCTAAGCACCGGGGAGCTGTTTTTT. This translates into CVTRGLSTGELFF.

The chain joins TRBV2 to TRBJ2-3, with 9 bases that match TRBD2. Trimming at V came to 5 bases and at J to 4 bases, leaving 1 base not matched to a gene. The germline V gene has CDR1 SNHLY and CDR2 FYNNEI. The CDR3 sequence is 13 residues long. CDR3 DNA sequence: TGTGCCAGCAGTTTAGCGGGGGCAGATACGCAGTATTTT. This translates into CASSLAGADTQYF.

This chain connects TRBV6-5 to TRBJ2-1; 7 bases agree with TRBD2. The CDR3 extends over 15 amino acids. With 0 bases clipped from V and 5 bases from J, the junction kept 4 bases outside the gene matches. From germline, CDR1 is MNHEY and CDR2 SVGAGI. The CDR3 is CASSYSGLPNNEQFF. For the CDR3, the DNA is TGTGCCAGCAGTTACTCGGGACTACCTAACAATGAGCAGTTCTTC.

The CDR3: CASSETGLFNYGYTF. DNA of the CDR3: TGTGCCAGCAGTGAAACGGGCCTCTTTAACTATGGCTACACCTTC. V gene TRBV2 combines with J gene TRBJ1-2; D remains unclear. The V gene's germline CDR1 is SNHLY and CDR2 FYNNEI. This CDR3 spans 15 amino acids. Between the trimmed V and J ends, which lost 2 bases and 1 base, there was a span of 11 bases.

The gene calls are TRBV6-5 and TRBJ1-1, with D maybe TRBD1 (5 bases). V was shortened by 7 bases and J by 5 bases, with 20 bases between the two germline ends. The CDR3 length is 15 residues. In germline, CDR1 is MNHEY, CDR2 SVGAGI. The CDR3 sequence is CASTPSGVGGTEAFF. For the CDR3, the DNA is TGTGCCAGCACCCCGTCGGGGGTGGGAGGGACTGAAGCTTTCTTT.

The rearrangement joins TRBV7-8 to TRBJ1-6; D is unclear. Trimming removed 5 bases at V and 6 bases at J, with 11 bases between. This CDR3 region has 14 residues. CDR1 is SGHVS and CDR2 is FQNEAQ in the germline V gene. The DNA for the CDR3 is TGTGCCAGCAGCATTACAGATGTTAATTCACCCCTCCACTTT. This translates into CASSITDVNSPLHF.

This clone has just a few counts. CDR3 sequence: CASRATGSPLHF. The CDR3 coding sequence is TGCGCCAGCAGGGCAACGGGTTCACCCCTCCACTTT. This chain connects TRBV10-2 to TRBJ1-6; D remains ambiguous. The germline V gene has CDR1 WSHSY and CDR2 SAAADI. There are 12 residues in the CDR3. V dropped 6 bases and J dropped 9 bases, with 9 bases sitting between them.

The chain combines TRBV2 with TRBJ1-1; D gene uncertain. The V and J ends lost 4 bases and 6 bases respectively, with 15 bases between them. Per the germline V gene, CDR1 is SNHLY and CDR2 is FYNNEI. CDR3 size: 14 residues. The CDR3 here is CASSANGPRAEAFF. The CDR3 DNA reads as TGTGCCAGCAGTGCAAACGGGCCTCGCGCTGAAGCTTTCTTT.

This clone was picked up one time. This sequence joins TRBV29-1 and TRBJ2-1; the D gene is possibly TRBD2 (6 bases). CDR3 size: 14 residues. The V end lost 3 bases, the J end lost 5 bases, and 14 bases lay between the germline ends. Germline V gene sequence: CDR1 SQVTM, CDR2 ANQGSEA. In nucleotides, the CDR3 is TGCAGCGTTGACGGCGCGGGGCCAAACAATGAGCAGTTCTTC. It encodes CSVDGAGPNNEQFF.

The chain employs TRBV10-1 and TRBJ1-4; D is uncertain. CDR1 WNHNN and CDR2 SYGVQD come from the germline V gene (reference sequence). This CDR3 has 15 residues. Trimming took 2 bases from V and 4 from J, leaving 11 bases between them. The CDR3 sequence is CASSESRGINEKLFF. The CDR3, as DNA: TGCGCCAGCAGTGAGAGTCGCGGAATTAATGAAAAACTGTTTTTT.

This clone is a singleton in its sample. V gene TRBV7-2 combines with J gene TRBJ1-1; D is unresolved. V was shortened by 1 base and J by 0 bases, with 9 bases between the two germline ends. The CDR3 has 15 residues. CDR1 and CDR2 from the germline V gene are SGHTA and FQGNSA. The CDR3 here is CASSLDGGLNTEAFF. The DNA of the CDR3 is TGTGCCAGCAGCTTAGATGGAGGTTTGAACACTGAAGCTTTCTTT. Combining the CDR3 with reference TRBV7-2 and TRBJ1-1 gives the whole variable domain GAGVSQSPSNKVTEKGKDVELRCDPISGHTALYWYRQSLGQGLEFLIYFQGNSAPDKSGLPSDRFSAERTGGSVSTLTIQRTQQEDSAVYLCASSLDGGLNTEAFFGQGTRLTVV.

The rearrangement links TRBV25-1 to TRBJ2-7; 8 nucleotides align to TRBD1. Unmatched junction bases numbered 6, after V lost 1 base and J lost 4 bases. This CDR3 spans 15 amino acids. Germline V lookup: CDR1 MGHDK, CDR2 SYGVNS. The CDR3 nucleotides read TGTGCCAGCAGTGAATCAGGGGGCAGGTATTACGAGCAGTACTTC. Its protein is CASSESGGRYYEQYF.

This clone was seen more than once but under ten times. The J gene is TRBJ1-2, the V gene TRBV29-1; 7 bases fit TRBD1. V was pared by 4 bases and J by 3 bases, with 2 bases of the junction left unmatched. This CDR3 has 12 amino acids. CDR1 and CDR2 from the germline V gene are SQVTM and ANQGSEA. The CDR3 region has the DNA TGCAGCGTTGGAGGGGGCGACTATGGCTACACCTTC. Protein sequence: CSVGGGDYGYTF.

The chain couples TRBV2 to TRBJ1-6, with D perhaps matching TRBD1 (6 bases). CDR3 length: 14 amino acids. CDR1 is SNHLY and CDR2 is FYNNEI in the germline V gene. Trimming stripped 4 bases from V and 4 bases from J, with 8 bases between. The CDR3 here is CASSGDIYNSPLHF. DNA for the CDR3: TGTGCCAGCAGTGGGGACATTTATAATTCACCCCTCCACTTT.